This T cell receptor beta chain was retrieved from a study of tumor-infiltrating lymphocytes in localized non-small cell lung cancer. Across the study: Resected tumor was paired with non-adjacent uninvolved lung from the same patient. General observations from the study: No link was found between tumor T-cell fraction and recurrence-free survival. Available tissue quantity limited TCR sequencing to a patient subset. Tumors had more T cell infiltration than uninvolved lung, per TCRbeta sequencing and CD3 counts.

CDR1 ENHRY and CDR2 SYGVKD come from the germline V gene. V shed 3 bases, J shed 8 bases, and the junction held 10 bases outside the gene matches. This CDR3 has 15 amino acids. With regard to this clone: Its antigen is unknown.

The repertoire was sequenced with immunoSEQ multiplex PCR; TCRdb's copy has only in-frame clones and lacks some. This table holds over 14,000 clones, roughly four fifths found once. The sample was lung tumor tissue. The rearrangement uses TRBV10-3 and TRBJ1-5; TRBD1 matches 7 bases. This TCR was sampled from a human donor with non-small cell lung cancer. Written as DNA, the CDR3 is TGTGCCATCAGTGAAGGGACAGCCGAGACGGAGCCCCAGCATTTT. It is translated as CAISEGTAETEPQHF.